Below are 16 T cell receptor beta chains sequenced from a single sample in a study of shared clonotypes between healthy human individuals. TCRdb's table, derived via immunoSEQ multiplex PCR, lists solely in-frame clones and lacks some. Counted here are a few million clones, roughly 95% occurring once; the ten biggest clones make up around 0.13%. What was sequenced was naive CD4+ T cells sorted from blood. Subset here: CD45RA+ positively selected. The receptors shown here come from a man younger than 35 in good health.

This chain links TRBV19 with TRBJ1-5; D is unresolved. The ends were cut back, 9 bases at V and 1 base at J, with 10 bases in the middle. CDR1 is LNHDA, CDR2 SQIVND, per germline (reference sequence). This CDR3 spans 13 amino acids. In nucleotides, the CDR3 is TGTGCCAGCACGGCGGTGAGCAATCAGCCCCAGCATTTT. This sequence encodes CASTAVSNQPQHF. The complete variable domain, with remaining parts taken from reference TRBV19 and TRBJ1-5, reads DGGITQSPKYLFRKEGQNVTLSCEQNLNHDAMYWYRQDPGQGLRLIYYSQIVNDFQKGDIAEGYSVSREKKESFPLTVTSAQKNPTAFYLCASTAVSNQPQHFGDGTRLSIL.

This chain links TRBV2 with TRBJ1-2; D unclear. This CDR3 is built from 11 residues. The ends were cut back, 2 bases at V and 7 bases at J, with 5 bases in the middle. Germline lookup yields CDR1 SNHLY and CDR2 FYNNEI. As DNA, the CDR3 is TGTGCCAGCAGTGAAACAATTGGCTACACCTTC. Encoded protein: CASSETIGYTF.

The V and J genes are TRBV10-3 and TRBJ1-2; D unresolved. Trimming took off 2 bases at V and 3 bases at J, with 7 bases between the two ends. The CDR3 is 13 amino acids. Germline assignment: CDR1 ENHRY and CDR2 SYGVKD. Written as DNA, the CDR3 is TGTGCCATCAGTGAGACGCGGGACTATGGCTACACCTTC. The encoded protein is CAISETRDYGYTF.

This chain links TRBV6-4 with TRBJ1-1; perhaps TRBD1 as D (6 bases). Germline CDR1 and CDR2: MRHNA and SNTAGT. This CDR3 has 13 amino acids. V gave up 4 bases and J gave up 7 bases, with 13 bases separating them. CDR3 amino acids: CASSATGSGEAFF. CDR3 nucleotides: TGTGCCAGCAGTGCCACAGGGTCAGGTGAAGCTTTCTTT.

V and J are TRBV28 and TRBJ2-7; 7 bases fit TRBD1. Trimming at V came to 7 bases and at J to 3 bases, leaving 12 bases not matched to a gene. The CDR3 is 15 amino acids. Looked up from germline, CDR1 is MDHEN and CDR2 is SYDVKM. CDR3 region: CASTLTGSYFYEQYF. CDR3 nucleotides: TGTGCCAGCACTTTGACAGGGTCCTATTTCTACGAGCAGTACTTC.

Points on this clone: The germline gene is not matched at one end of the junction; a read error may be the cause. The chain recombines TRBV4-3 with TRBJ2-2; D is unresolved. This CDR3 region has 14 residues. Germline CDR1 reads LGHNA; CDR2 reads YSLEER. CDR3: CASTQVLFLGELFF. Here the CDR3 DNA reads TGCGCCAGCACCCAAGTCTTATTCCTCGGGGAGCTGTTTTTT.

The chain uses TRBV28 and TRBJ2-7; no reliable D call. V was shortened by 3 bases and J by 6 bases, with 12 bases between the two germline ends. The germline V gene encodes CDR1 MDHEN and CDR2 SYDVKM. This CDR3 region has 13 residues. DNA for the CDR3: TGTGCCAGCAGTTTGAACGTCCTACGCGAGCAGTACTTC. It yields the protein CASSLNVLREQYF.

The chain carries TRBV5-1 and TRBJ2-5, with D perhaps TRBD2 (6 bases). The CDR3 has 14 residues. With 4 bases removed from V and 5 bases from J, the gap between germline ends came to 15 bases. The germline V gene has CDR1 SGHRS and CDR2 YFSETQ. In DNA, the CDR3 is TGCGCCAGCAGCCCGGAGGGAGTACGGGAGACCCAGTACTTC. Protein: CASSPEGVRETQYF.

The V and J genes are TRBV5-6 and TRBJ2-3; the D gene is possibly TRBD1 (6 bases). The germline V gene encodes CDR1 SGHDT and CDR2 YYEEEE. Trimming removed 3 bases at V and 2 bases at J, with 7 bases between. The CDR3 consists of 13 residues. DNA for the CDR3: TGTGCCAGCAGCTGGGACAACACAGATACGCAGTATTTT. Translation: CASSWDNTDTQYF.

This sequence joins TRBV7-2 and TRBJ1-1; D call uncertain. CDR3 length equals 14 residues. The germline V and J ends were trimmed by 5 bases and 1 base, with 11 bases remaining between them. In germline, CDR1 is SGHTA, CDR2 FQGNSA. The CDR3 DNA is TGTGCCAGCAGCCCTCGCAGCCAGAACACTGAAGCTTTCTTT. Translating gives CASSPRSQNTEAFF. The variable domain in full, with the rest retrieved from reference TRBV7-2 and TRBJ1-1, is GAGVSQSPSNKVTEKGKDVELRCDPISGHTALYWYRQSLGQGLEFLIYFQGNSAPDKSGLPSDRFSAERTGGSVSTLTIQRTQQEDSAVYLCASSPRSQNTEAFFGQGTRLTVV.

With regard to this clone: Other nucleotide sequences from this sample produce the same CDR3. The chain employs TRBV20-1 and TRBJ2-3; D is unresolved. V was clipped by 6 bases and J by 5 bases, with 6 bases between them. Germline values: CDR1 DFQATT, CDR2 SNEGSKA (reference sequence). The CDR3 extends over 10 amino acids. CDR3 amino acids: CSAAGDTQYF. The CDR3 DNA is TGCAGTGCAGCTGGAGATACGCAGTATTTT.

The V call is TRBV9, the J call TRBJ2-3; 8 nucleotides align to TRBD2. CDR1 SGDLS and CDR2 YYNGEE come from the germline V gene. This CDR3 has 16 amino acids. The V gene end was trimmed by 0 bases and the J gene end by 1 base; junction bases not matched to a gene: 4. CDR3: CASSVVPGGGTDTQYF. The CDR3 nucleotides are TGTGCCAGCAGCGTAGTCCCGGGAGGGGGCACAGATACGCAGTATTTT.

This chain connects TRBV6-1 to TRBJ2-3; D ambiguous. With 5 bases removed from V and 2 bases from J, the gap between germline ends came to 5 bases. Germline V gene sequence: CDR1 MNHNS, CDR2 SASEGT. This CDR3 is 12 amino acids long. The CDR3 region has the DNA TGTGCCAGCAGTCCTAACACAGATACGCAGTATTTT. As protein: CASSPNTDTQYF.

This clone has a single count. This chain connects TRBV10-3 to TRBJ2-7; 7 nucleotides match TRBD2. The CDR3 extends over 15 amino acids. CDR1 is ENHRY and CDR2 is SYGVKD in the germline V gene. V lost 5 bases to trimming and J lost 5 bases; unmatched junction nucleotides: 12. CDR3: CAISTSTSLADEQYF. In DNA, the CDR3 is TGTGCCATCAGTACTTCGACTAGCCTTGCGGACGAGCAGTACTTC.

This clone showed up just once. V usage is TRBV29-1 and J usage is TRBJ2-7, with D uncertain. Germline-derived CDR1 and CDR2 are SQVTM and ANQGSEA. This CDR3 has 16 residues. The V and J ends lost 3 bases and 1 base respectively, with 19 bases between them. The CDR3 loop reads CSVDGLDPRASYEQYF. In DNA, the CDR3 is TGCAGCGTTGATGGGCTAGACCCGCGCGCTTCCTACGAGCAGTACTTC.

The chain uses TRBV28 and TRBJ2-3, with D tentatively TRBD1 (6 bases). V lost 8 bases and J lost 3, with 24 bases in between. The CDR3 sequence is 17 residues long. Germline lookup yields CDR1 MDHEN and CDR2 SYDVKM. CDR3 in DNA: TGTGCCAGCTGGAGGACAGCCCTCGAGGCTACGACAGATACGCAGTATTTT. Protein sequence: CASWRTALEATTDTQYF.